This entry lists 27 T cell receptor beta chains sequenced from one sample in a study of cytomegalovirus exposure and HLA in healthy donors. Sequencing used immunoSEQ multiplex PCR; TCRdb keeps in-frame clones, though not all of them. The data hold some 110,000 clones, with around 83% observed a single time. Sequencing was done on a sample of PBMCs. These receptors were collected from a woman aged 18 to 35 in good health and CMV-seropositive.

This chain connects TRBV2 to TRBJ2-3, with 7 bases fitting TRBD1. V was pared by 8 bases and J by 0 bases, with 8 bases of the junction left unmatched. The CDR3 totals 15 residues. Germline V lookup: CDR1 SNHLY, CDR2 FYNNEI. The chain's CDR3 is CASSGQASSTDTQYF. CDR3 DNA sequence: TGTGCCAGCTCAGGACAGGCCTCTAGCACAGATACGCAGTATTTT.

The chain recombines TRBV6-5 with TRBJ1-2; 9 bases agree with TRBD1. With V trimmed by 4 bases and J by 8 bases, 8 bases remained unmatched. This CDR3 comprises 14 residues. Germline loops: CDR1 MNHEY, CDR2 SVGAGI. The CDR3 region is CASSLGTGLAGYTF. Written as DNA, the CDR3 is TGTGCCAGCAGTTTAGGGACAGGGTTGGCCGGCTACACCTTC.

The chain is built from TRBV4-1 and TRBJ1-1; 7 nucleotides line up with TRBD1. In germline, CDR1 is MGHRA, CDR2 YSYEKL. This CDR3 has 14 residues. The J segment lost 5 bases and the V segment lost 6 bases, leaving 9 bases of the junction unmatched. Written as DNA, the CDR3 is TGCGCCAGCAGGCCCACAGGGGTCGGGACTGAAGCTTTCTTT. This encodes CASRPTGVGTEAFF.

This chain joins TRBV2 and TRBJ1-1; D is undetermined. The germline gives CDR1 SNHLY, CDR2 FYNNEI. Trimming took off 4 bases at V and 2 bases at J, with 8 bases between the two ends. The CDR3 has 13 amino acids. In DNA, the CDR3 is TGTGCCAGCAGTGTAGACTACAACACTGAAGCTTTCTTT. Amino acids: CASSVDYNTEAFF.

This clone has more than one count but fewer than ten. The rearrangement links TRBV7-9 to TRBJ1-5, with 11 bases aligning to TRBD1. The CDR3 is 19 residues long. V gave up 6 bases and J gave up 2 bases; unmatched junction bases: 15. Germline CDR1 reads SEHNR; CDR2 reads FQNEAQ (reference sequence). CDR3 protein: CASSSLGQGAGYGNQPQHF. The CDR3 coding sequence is TGTGCCAGCAGTTCTTTAGGACAGGGGGCAGGCTATGGCAATCAGCCCCAGCATTTT.

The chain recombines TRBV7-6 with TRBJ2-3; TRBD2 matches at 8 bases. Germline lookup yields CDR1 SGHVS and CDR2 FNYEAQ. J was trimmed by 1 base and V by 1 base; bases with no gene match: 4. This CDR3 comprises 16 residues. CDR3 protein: CASSLGGGGRTDTQYF. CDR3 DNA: TGTGCCAGCAGCTTAGGGGGCGGGGGGCGCACAGATACGCAGTATTTT.

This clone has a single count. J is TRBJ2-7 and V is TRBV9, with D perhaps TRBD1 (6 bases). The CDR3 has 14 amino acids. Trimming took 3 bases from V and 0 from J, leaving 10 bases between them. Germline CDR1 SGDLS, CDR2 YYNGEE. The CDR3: CASSATGASYEQYF. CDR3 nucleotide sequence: TGTGCCAGCAGCGCGACAGGTGCCTCCTACGAGCAGTACTTC.

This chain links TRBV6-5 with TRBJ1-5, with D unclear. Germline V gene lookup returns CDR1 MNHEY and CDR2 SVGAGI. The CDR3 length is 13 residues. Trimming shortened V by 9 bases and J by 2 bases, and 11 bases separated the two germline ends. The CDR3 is CASSEVRNQPQHF. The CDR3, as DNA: TGTGCCAGTAGTGAGGTTCGCAATCAGCCCCAGCATTTT.

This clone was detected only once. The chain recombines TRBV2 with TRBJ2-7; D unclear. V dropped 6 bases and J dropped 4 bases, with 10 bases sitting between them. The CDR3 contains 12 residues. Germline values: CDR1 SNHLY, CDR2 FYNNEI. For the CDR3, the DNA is TGTGCCAGCAGCGAGACTGGTTACGAGCAGTACTTC. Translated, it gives CASSETGYEQYF. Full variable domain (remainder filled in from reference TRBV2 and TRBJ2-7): EPEVTQTPSHQVTQMGQEVILRCVPISNHLYFYWYRQILGQKVEFLVSFYNNEISEKSEIFDDQFSVERPDGSNFTLKIRSTKLEDSAMYFCASSETGYEQYFGPGTRLTVT.

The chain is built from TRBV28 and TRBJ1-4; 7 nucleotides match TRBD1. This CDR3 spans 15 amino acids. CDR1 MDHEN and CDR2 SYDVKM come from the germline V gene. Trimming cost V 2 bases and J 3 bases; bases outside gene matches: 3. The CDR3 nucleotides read TGTGCCAGCAGTTTAGGCGGACAGGCTAATGAAAAACTGTTTTTT. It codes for CASSLGGQANEKLFF. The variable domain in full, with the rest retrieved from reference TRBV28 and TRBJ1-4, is DVKVTQSSRYLVKRTGEKVFLECVQDMDHENMFWYRQDPGLGLRLIYFSYDVKMKEKGDIPEGYSVSREKKERFSLILESASTNQTSMYLCASSLGGQANEKLFFGSGTQLSVL.

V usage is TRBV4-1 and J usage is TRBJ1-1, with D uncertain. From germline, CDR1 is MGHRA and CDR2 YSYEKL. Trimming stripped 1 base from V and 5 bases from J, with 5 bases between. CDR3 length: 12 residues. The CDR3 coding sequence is TGCGCCAGCAGCCAAGGTCGTACTGAAGCTTTCTTT. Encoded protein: CASSQGRTEAFF.

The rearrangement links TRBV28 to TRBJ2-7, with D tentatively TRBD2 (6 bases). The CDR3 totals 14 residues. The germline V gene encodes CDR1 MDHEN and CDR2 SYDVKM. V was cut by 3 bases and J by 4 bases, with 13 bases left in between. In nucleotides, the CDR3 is TGTGCCAGCAGTTTCAGGACTACGACTTACGAGCAGTACTTC. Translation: CASSFRTTTYEQYF.

The CDR3: CASSQVYGGQTYEQYF. In DNA, the CDR3 is TGTGCCAGCAGCCAAGTTTATGGCGGGCAAACCTACGAGCAGTACTTC. The chain combines TRBV14 with TRBJ2-7; the D gene is possibly TRBD2 (5 bases). The CDR3 sequence is 16 residues long. CDR1 SGHDN and CDR2 FVKESK come from the germline V gene. V was trimmed by 1 base and J by 2 bases, leaving 15 bases between them.

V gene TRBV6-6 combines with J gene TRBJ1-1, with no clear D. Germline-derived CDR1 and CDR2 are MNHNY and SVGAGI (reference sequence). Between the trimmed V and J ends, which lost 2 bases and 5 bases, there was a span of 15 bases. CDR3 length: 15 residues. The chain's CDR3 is CASSYGPEEQTEAFF. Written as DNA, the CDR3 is TGTGCCAGCAGTTACGGGCCGGAAGAACAAACTGAAGCTTTCTTT.

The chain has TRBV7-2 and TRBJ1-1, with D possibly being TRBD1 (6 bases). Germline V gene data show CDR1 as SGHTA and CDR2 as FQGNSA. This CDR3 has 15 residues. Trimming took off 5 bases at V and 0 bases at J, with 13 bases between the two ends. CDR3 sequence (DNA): TGTGCCAGCAGCCCCATTAGGGGGTTGAACACTGAAGCTTTCTTT. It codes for CASSPIRGLNTEAFF.

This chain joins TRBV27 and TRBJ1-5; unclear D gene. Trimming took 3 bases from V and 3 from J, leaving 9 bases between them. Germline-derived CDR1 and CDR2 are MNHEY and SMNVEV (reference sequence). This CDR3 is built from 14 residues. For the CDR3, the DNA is TGTGCCAGCAGTTTTGGAGGTACCAATCAGCCCCAGCATTTT. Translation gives CASSFGGTNQPQHF.

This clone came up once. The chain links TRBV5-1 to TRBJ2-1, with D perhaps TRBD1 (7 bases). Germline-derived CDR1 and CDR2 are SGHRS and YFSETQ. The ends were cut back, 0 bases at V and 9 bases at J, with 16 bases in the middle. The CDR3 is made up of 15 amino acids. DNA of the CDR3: TGCGCCAGCAGCTTGGGGCAGGGGGGCCTTTTTGAGCAGTTCTTC. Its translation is CASSLGQGGLFEQFF.

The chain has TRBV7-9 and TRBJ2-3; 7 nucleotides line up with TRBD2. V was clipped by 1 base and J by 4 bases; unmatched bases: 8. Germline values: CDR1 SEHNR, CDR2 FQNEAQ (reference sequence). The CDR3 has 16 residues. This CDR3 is CASSLVVGRGADTQYF. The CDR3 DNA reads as TGTGCCAGCAGCTTAGTTGTCGGCCGGGGGGCAGATACGCAGTATTTT.

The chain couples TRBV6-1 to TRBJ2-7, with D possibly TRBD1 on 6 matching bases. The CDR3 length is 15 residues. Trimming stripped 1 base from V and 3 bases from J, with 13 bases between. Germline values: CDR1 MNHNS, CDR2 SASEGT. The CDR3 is CASSEGGPRLYEQYF. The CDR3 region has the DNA TGTGCCAGCAGTGAAGGGGGGCCACGGCTCTACGAGCAGTACTTC.

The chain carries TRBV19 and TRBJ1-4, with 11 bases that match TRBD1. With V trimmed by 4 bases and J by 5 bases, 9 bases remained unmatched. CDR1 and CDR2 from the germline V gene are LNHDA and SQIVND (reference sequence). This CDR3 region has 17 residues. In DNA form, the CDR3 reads TGTGCCAGTAGTACTCGGACAGGGGGCGGTAGGAATGAAAAACTGTTTTTT. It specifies CASSTRTGGGRNEKLFF.

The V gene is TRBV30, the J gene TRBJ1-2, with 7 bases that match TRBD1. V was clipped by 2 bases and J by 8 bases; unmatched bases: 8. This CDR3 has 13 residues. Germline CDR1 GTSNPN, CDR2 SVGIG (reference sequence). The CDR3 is CAWSYQGDSGYTF. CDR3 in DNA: TGTGCCTGGAGTTACCAGGGGGACTCCGGCTACACCTTC.

The CDR3 is CASSLRLKELNEQFF. The CDR3 bases are TGTGCCAGCAGCTTAAGACTGAAGGAACTCAATGAGCAGTTCTTC. The rearrangement joins TRBV13 to TRBJ2-1; D unclear. This CDR3 has 15 amino acids. Deletions cut 2 bases from V and 6 bases from J, with 14 bases between. Germline V gene sequence: CDR1 PRHDT, CDR2 FYEKMQ (reference sequence).

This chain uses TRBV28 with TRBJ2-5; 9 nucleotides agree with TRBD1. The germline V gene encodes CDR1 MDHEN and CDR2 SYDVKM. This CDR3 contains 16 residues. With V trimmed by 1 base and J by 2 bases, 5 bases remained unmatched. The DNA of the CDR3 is TGTGCCAGCAGTTTATATGGGACAGGGCTTCAAGAGACCCAGTACTTC. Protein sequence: CASSLYGTGLQETQYF.

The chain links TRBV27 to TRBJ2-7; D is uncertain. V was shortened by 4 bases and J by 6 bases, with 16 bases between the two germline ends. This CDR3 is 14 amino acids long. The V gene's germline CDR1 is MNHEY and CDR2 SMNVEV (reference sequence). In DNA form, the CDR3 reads TGTGCCAGCAGTTCATCCTCTCCCCCTCTCGAGCAGTACTTC. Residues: CASSSSSPPLEQYF.

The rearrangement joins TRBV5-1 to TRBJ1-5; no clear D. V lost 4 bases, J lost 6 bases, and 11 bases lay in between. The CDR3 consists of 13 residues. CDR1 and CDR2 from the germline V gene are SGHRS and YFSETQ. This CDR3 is CASSLGGPQPQHF. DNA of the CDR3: TGCGCCAGCAGCCTAGGTGGCCCTCAGCCCCAGCATTTT. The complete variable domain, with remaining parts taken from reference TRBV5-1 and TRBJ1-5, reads KAGVTQTPRYLIKTRGQQVTLSCSPISGHRSVSWYQQTPGQGLQFLFEYFSETQRNKGNFPGRFSGRQFSNSRSEMNVSTLELGDSALYLCASSLGGPQPQHFGDGTRLSIL.

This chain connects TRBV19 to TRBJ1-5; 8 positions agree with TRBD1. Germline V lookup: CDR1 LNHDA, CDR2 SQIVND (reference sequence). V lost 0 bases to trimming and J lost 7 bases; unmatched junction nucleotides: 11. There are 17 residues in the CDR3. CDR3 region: CASSIDRAQGAQQPQHF. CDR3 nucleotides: TGTGCCAGTAGTATAGATCGCGCTCAGGGGGCCCAGCAGCCCCAGCATTTT. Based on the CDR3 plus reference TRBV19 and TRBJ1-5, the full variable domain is DGGITQSPKYLFRKEGQNVTLSCEQNLNHDAMYWYRQDPGQGLRLIYYSQIVNDFQKGDIAEGYSVSREKKESFPLTVTSAQKNPTAFYLCASSIDRAQGAQQPQHFGDGTRLSIL.

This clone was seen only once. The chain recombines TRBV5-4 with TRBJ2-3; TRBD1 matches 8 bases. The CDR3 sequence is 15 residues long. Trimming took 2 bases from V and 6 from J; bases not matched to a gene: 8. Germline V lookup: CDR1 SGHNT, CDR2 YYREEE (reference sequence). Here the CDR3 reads CASSLESQGADTQYF. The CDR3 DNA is TGTGCCAGCAGCTTAGAGTCTCAGGGGGCGGATACGCAGTATTTT. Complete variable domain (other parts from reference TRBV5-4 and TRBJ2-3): ETGVTQSPTHLIKTRGQQVTLRCSSQSGHNTVSWYQQALGQGPQFIFQYYREEENGRGNFPPRFSGLQFPNYSSELNVNALELDDSALYLCASSLESQGADTQYFGPGTRLTVL.